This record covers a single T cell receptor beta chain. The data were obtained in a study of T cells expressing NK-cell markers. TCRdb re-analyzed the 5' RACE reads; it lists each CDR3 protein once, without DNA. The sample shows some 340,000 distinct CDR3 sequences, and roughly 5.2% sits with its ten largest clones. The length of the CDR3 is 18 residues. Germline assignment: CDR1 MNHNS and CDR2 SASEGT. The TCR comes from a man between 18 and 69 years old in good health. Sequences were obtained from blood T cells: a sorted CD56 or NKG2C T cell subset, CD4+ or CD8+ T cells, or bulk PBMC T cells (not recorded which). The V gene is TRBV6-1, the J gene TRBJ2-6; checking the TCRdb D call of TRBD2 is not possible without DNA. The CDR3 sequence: CASRPGLAGASGANVLTF.